This TCR beta chain originates from a study of naive and memory T cell subsets. Overall study results and limits: Far more TCRs reportedly came from tuberculin skin test site biopsies. This RNA-based method may be sensitive to activation-related transcript changes. Higher TCR numbers at tuberculin sites reflect T cell infiltration, per interpretation.

The treatment here: skin biopsy from PPD injection site in Mantoux-positive individual. TCR cDNA received a 3' ligated oligonucleotide that carried a UMI. Germline CDR1 reads MNHEY; CDR2 reads SMNVEV (reference sequence). The CDR3 contains 11 residues. The V gene lost 6 bases and the J gene lost 3 bases, with 3 bases spanning the gap. Judged by abundance, this clonotype is medium-sized. Its cognate antigen is unknown. Four PCR rounds used nested alpha and beta constant region primers plus the SP2 primer. TCRdb reprocessed the UMI-ligation and nested PCR reads via MiXCR and lists one record per CDR3 protein. The sample shows 37,000 or so distinct CDR3 sequences, approximately 10% of them seen only once.

The clonotype comes from an adult in good health. The specimen was skin, collected from a tuberculin skin test site. The chain has TRBV27 and TRBJ2-1; D gene ambiguous. The CDR3, as DNA: TGTGCCAGCAGGGACTACAATGAGCAGTTCTTC. It translates to CASRDYNEQFF.